This T cell receptor beta chain was recorded in a study of response to subunit inactivated influenza vaccine. V lost 8 bases, J lost 5 bases, and 15 bases lay in between. The CDR3 sequence is 13 residues long. MiXCR, run by TCRdb on the RT-PCR reads, gives a single entry per CDR3 protein. The sample lists about 520,000 distinct CDR3 sequences, roughly 7.9% occurring once. This clonotype showed up many times. This TCR was sampled from a man in his fifties or sixties who received an inactivated influenza vaccine. The material was PBMCs from blood, obtained about 24 months after vaccination. The chain is built from TRBV12-3 or TRBV12-4 and TRBJ1-1; D is undetermined. CDR3 coding DNA: TGTGCCAGCGGTAGGGCCCTGGGGACTGAAGCTTTCTTT. Translating gives CASGRALGTEAFF.